One sample yielded the 27 T cell receptor beta chains listed below, sequenced in a study. TCRdb analysed the RT-PCR reads with MiXCR anew, one entry per CDR3 protein. The sample consists of about 680,000 distinct CDR3 sequences, 14% of them appearing once. Sequencing used memory CD4+ T cells from blood. The source is a female donor in good health, serving as a healthy control.

This clonotype was detected a few times. CDR3 nucleotides: TGTGCCAGCAGTCCTCAGGGTAGGGGCAGTCAGCCCCAGCATTTT. This sequence encodes CASSPQGRGSQPQHF. This chain connects TRBV6-5 to TRBJ1-5; maybe TRBD1 (5 bases). CDR3 length: 15 amino acids. Trimming took off 5 bases at V and 6 bases at J, with 17 bases between the two ends. Germline CDR1 and CDR2: MNHEY and SVGAGI.

Only a few counts were recorded for this clonotype. The chain recombines TRBV9 with TRBJ2-3, with TRBD2 identical over 11 bases. CDR3 length: 16 residues. Trimming at V came to 0 bases and at J to 2 bases, leaving 2 bases not matched to a gene. Germline-derived CDR1 and CDR2 are SGDLS and YYNGEE. The CDR3 DNA reads TGTGCCAGCAGCGTAGCTAGCGGGGGGCCCACAGATACGCAGTATTTT. Translating gives CASSVASGGPTDTQYF.

This clonotype was seen a few times. This rearrangement joins TRBV7-9 to TRBJ2-2; 8 bases line up with TRBD2. Trimming cost V 0 bases and J 8 bases; bases outside gene matches: 14. This CDR3 contains 18 residues. The germline V gene encodes CDR1 SEHNR and CDR2 FQNEAQ (reference sequence). The CDR3, as DNA: TGTGCCAGCAGCTTAGCTCTTACTAGCGGAGTTCGGGCGGGGGAGCTGTTTTTT. It yields the protein CASSLALTSGVRAGELFF.

CDR3 sequence (DNA): TGCAGTGCTGAACAGGGGTACGGAAACACCATATATTTT. As protein: CSAEQGYGNTIYF. The J gene is TRBJ1-3, the V gene TRBV20-1; 7 nucleotides align to TRBD1. CDR3 size: 13 residues. Germline CDR1 is DFQATT and CDR2 is SNEGSKA (reference sequence). The J segment lost 4 bases and the V segment lost 5 bases, leaving 5 bases of the junction unmatched.

The sample holds a few counts of this clonotype. The chain links TRBV9 to TRBJ2-2; D might be TRBD2 (6 bases). V was clipped by 0 bases and J by 4 bases, with 10 bases between them. Germline values: CDR1 SGDLS, CDR2 YYNGEE. The CDR3 loop spans 15 amino acids. In DNA, the CDR3 is TGTGCCAGCAGCGTAGCTACGGGGGTCACCGGGGAGCTGTTTTTT. Amino acids: CASSVATGVTGELFF.

This clonotype was detected ten times or more. The chain is built from TRBV20-1 and TRBJ2-7, with D possibly TRBD2 on 6 matching bases. This CDR3 is 15 amino acids long. Germline V gene sequence: CDR1 DFQATT, CDR2 SNEGSKA (reference sequence). V was trimmed by 3 bases and J by 0 bases, leaving 15 bases between them. The CDR3 reads CSASGVAGISYEQYF. In nucleotides, the CDR3 is TGCAGTGCTAGTGGTGTCGCGGGGATCTCCTACGAGCAGTACTTC.

This chain links TRBV7-2 with TRBJ1-1, with D maybe TRBD1 (5 bases). The V end was cut by 1 base, the J end by 3 bases, with 21 bases between. CDR1 SGHTA and CDR2 FQGNSA come from the germline V gene. This CDR3 has 18 amino acids. The DNA of the CDR3 is TGTGCCAGCAGCTTAGATCTCCAGGGAGTTCTTTCGTACACTGAAGCTTTCTTT. This encodes CASSLDLQGVLSYTEAFF.

This clonotype was counted ten times or more. CDR3 amino acids: CASSLAPAQRDNEQFF. As DNA, the CDR3 is TGCGCCAGCAGCTTGGCGCCAGCCCAAAGAGACAATGAGCAGTTCTTC. The V call is TRBV5-1, the J call TRBJ2-1; D gene uncertain. Trimming shortened V by 0 bases and J by 5 bases, and 15 bases separated the two germline ends. The CDR3 spans 16 residues. CDR1 SGHRS and CDR2 YFSETQ come from the germline V gene.

Many counts were recorded for this clonotype. This sequence joins TRBV6-5 and TRBJ1-2, with unresolved D. Germline assignment: CDR1 MNHEY and CDR2 SVGAGI. This CDR3 comprises 13 residues. The ends were cut back, 3 bases at V and 2 bases at J, with 7 bases in the middle. CDR3 region: CASSYLQNYGYTF. The CDR3 coding sequence is TGTGCCAGCAGTTATTTACAGAACTATGGCTACACCTTC.

The J gene is TRBJ2-6, the V gene TRBV29-1; no firm D call. V was trimmed by 2 bases and J by 1 base, leaving 6 bases between them. This CDR3 region has 14 residues. Germline CDR1 reads SQVTM; CDR2 reads ANQGSEA. CDR3 DNA sequence: TGCAGCGTTGAATCGGATTCTGGGGCCAACGTCCTGACTTTC. Encoded protein: CSVESDSGANVLTF.

This clonotype was observed a few times. This chain links TRBV20-1 with TRBJ1-6, with D unclear. The CDR3 is 14 amino acids. Germline CDR1 DFQATT, CDR2 SNEGSKA (reference sequence). The germline V and J ends were trimmed by 3 bases and 4 bases, with 10 bases remaining between them. CDR3 residues: CSASLPVYNSPLHF. The CDR3, as DNA: TGCAGTGCTAGCCTCCCCGTTTATAATTCACCCCTCCACTTT.

The rearrangement uses TRBV5-1 and TRBJ1-4; maybe TRBD1 (6 bases). Trimming left V 2 bases short and J 8 bases short, with 22 bases between. CDR3 length equals 17 residues. The germline V gene has CDR1 SGHRS and CDR2 YFSETQ. CDR3 DNA sequence: TGCGCCAGCAGCTTATCTCCCGTCGGACAGCGGGAGGAAAAACTGTTTTTT. It codes for CASSLSPVGQREEKLFF. Using reference TRBV5-1 and TRBJ1-4 for the parts outside the CDR3, the full variable domain is KAGVTQTPRYLIKTRGQQVTLSCSPISGHRSVSWYQQTPGQGLQFLFEYFSETQRNKGNFPGRFSGRQFSNSRSEMNVSTLELGDSALYLCASSLSPVGQREEKLFFGSGTQLSVL.

The V call is TRBV12-3 or TRBV12-4, the J call TRBJ1-4; no clear D. Trimming took 7 bases from V and 0 from J, leaving 9 bases between them. The CDR3 is 14 residues long. Here the CDR3 reads CASKETTTNEKLFF. CDR3 DNA: TGTGCCAGCAAAGAGACCACAACTAATGAAAAACTGTTTTTT.

This clonotype was seen many times. V is TRBV2 and J is TRBJ1-2, with D unresolved. The CDR3 spans 12 residues. In germline, CDR1 is SNHLY, CDR2 FYNNEI. The ends were cut back, 6 bases at V and 5 bases at J, with 10 bases in the middle. The CDR3 loop is CASSESLYGYTF. DNA for the CDR3: TGTGCCAGCAGCGAGAGCTTGTATGGCTACACCTTC.

The sample holds a few counts of this clonotype. The chain couples TRBV3-1 to TRBJ2-7; D not certain. The CDR3 has 12 amino acids. Germline V gene lookup returns CDR1 LGHDT and CDR2 YNNKEL (reference sequence). With 0 bases removed from V and 7 bases from J, the gap between germline ends came to 7 bases. CDR3 sequence reads: CASSQDLREQYF. CDR3 DNA: TGTGCCAGCAGCCAAGATCTGAGGGAGCAGTACTTC.

This clonotype was counted a few times. The rearrangement links TRBV3-1 to TRBJ1-1; D not certain. The CDR3 runs 13 residues. Per the germline V gene, CDR1 is LGHDT and CDR2 is YNNKEL (reference sequence). V lost 2 bases, J lost 7 bases, and 11 bases lay in between. The CDR3 nucleotides are TGTGCCAGCAGCCAACACGTAACCGTTGAAGCTTTCTTT. Protein: CASSQHVTVEAFF.

This clonotype appeared a few times. The chain is built from TRBV5-1 and TRBJ2-2; no firm D call. Germline CDR1 SGHRS, CDR2 YFSETQ. The ends were cut back, 0 bases at V and 1 base at J, with 7 bases in the middle. This CDR3 is 15 amino acids long. In DNA, the CDR3 is TGCGCCAGCAGCTTGGGGCACGGGAACACCGGGGAGCTGTTTTTT. It specifies CASSLGHGNTGELFF.

In this sample, this clonotype turned up a few times. This chain links TRBV5-6 with TRBJ2-7; 9 bases map to TRBD1. CDR1 and CDR2 from the germline V gene are SGHDT and YYEEEE. V lost 7 bases and J lost 4; bases outside the gene matches: 6. The CDR3 runs 13 residues. The CDR3 nucleotides are TGTGCCAGCGCCGTCGGACAGGGGTACGAGCAGTACTTC. It is translated as CASAVGQGYEQYF. Looking up the rest from reference TRBV5-6 and TRBJ2-7 gives the full variable domain: DAGVTQSPTHLIKTRGQQVTLRCSPKSGHDTVSWYQQALGQGPQFIFQYYEEEERQRGNFPDRFSGHQFPNYSSELNVNALLLGDSALYLCASAVGQGYEQYFGPGTRLTVT.

The rearrangement links TRBV20-1 to TRBJ1-4; 8 bases agree with TRBD1. Germline CDR1 reads DFQATT; CDR2 reads SNEGSKA (reference sequence). The CDR3 totals 16 residues. Trimming took 5 bases from V and 8 from J; bases not matched to a gene: 16. As DNA, the CDR3 is TGCAGTGCTTTCCTCGGACAGGGACTTGCAGGGGAAAAACTGTTTTTT. Protein: CSAFLGQGLAGEKLFF.

CDR3: CASKRDGGVQETQYF. The DNA for the CDR3 is TGCGCCAGCAAGAGAGACGGGGGGGTACAAGAGACCCAGTACTTC. V is TRBV5-1 and J is TRBJ2-5; 8 nucleotides agree with TRBD2. This CDR3 has 15 amino acids. Germline CDR1 reads SGHRS; CDR2 reads YFSETQ. Unmatched junction bases numbered 9, after V lost 6 bases and J lost 2 bases. Full variable domain (missing parts from reference TRBV5-1 and TRBJ2-5): KAGVTQTPRYLIKTRGQQVTLSCSPISGHRSVSWYQQTPGQGLQFLFEYFSETQRNKGNFPGRFSGRQFSNSRSEMNVSTLELGDSALYLCASKRDGGVQETQYFGPGTRLLVL.

In its sample, this clonotype was seen a few times. The V gene is TRBV7-2, the J gene TRBJ2-5, with TRBD2 as a possible D gene (7 bases). V lost 2 bases and J lost 4, with 26 bases in between. Per the germline V gene, CDR1 is SGHTA and CDR2 is FQGNSA. This CDR3 is 19 amino acids long. The CDR3 here is CASSLHATSSPTRGETQYF. CDR3 nucleotides: TGTGCCAGCAGCTTACACGCGACTAGCAGCCCCACCAGGGGAGAGACCCAGTACTTC.

This clonotype has at least ten counts. The J gene is TRBJ2-5, the V gene TRBV15; 8 nucleotides align to TRBD1. Germline V gene sequence: CDR1 LNHNV, CDR2 YYDKDF (reference sequence). Trimming at V came to 1 base and at J to 4 bases, leaving 5 bases not matched to a gene. The CDR3 is 15 amino acids. The CDR3: CATSRAPGTGETQYF. In DNA, the CDR3 is TGTGCCACCAGCAGAGCCCCCGGGACAGGAGAGACCCAGTACTTC.

This chain connects TRBV24-1 to TRBJ2-7; D is ambiguous. Trimming cost V 4 bases and J 7 bases, with 16 bases left between them. The CDR3 is made up of 14 amino acids. Germline V gives CDR1 KGHDR, CDR2 SFDVKD. DNA for the CDR3: TGTGCCACCAGTGACCCAGGTTCGGGTGGGGAGCAGTACTTC. This translates into CATSDPGSGGEQYF.

This clonotype was picked up many times. This rearrangement joins TRBV4-3 to TRBJ2-1; D perhaps matches TRBD1 (5 bases). Trimming stripped 1 base from V and 3 bases from J, with 13 bases between. The CDR3 runs 16 residues. The V gene's germline CDR1 is LGHNA and CDR2 YSLEER. This CDR3 is CASSQGSRAIYNEQFF. CDR3 DNA sequence: TGCGCCAGCAGCCAAGGAAGCAGGGCTATCTACAATGAGCAGTTCTTC.

This clonotype was detected many times. This chain uses TRBV20-1 with TRBJ2-5, with D unresolved. This CDR3 region has 14 residues. Trimming removed 1 base from V and 1 base from J, with 10 bases in between. The germline gives CDR1 DFQATT, CDR2 SNEGSKA (reference sequence). CDR3 protein: CSARVTGIQETQYF. In DNA, the CDR3 is TGCAGTGCTAGAGTTACTGGGATCCAAGAGACCCAGTACTTC.

This clonotype was seen many times. This rearrangement joins TRBV4-3 to TRBJ1-4, with 9 bases fitting TRBD1. The J segment lost 3 bases and the V segment lost 4 bases, leaving 6 bases of the junction unmatched. This CDR3 contains 16 residues. Germline V gene lookup returns CDR1 LGHNA and CDR2 YSLEER. In DNA form, the CDR3 reads TGCGCCAGCAGCCCTACAGGGGGCGAGGCTAATGAAAAACTGTTTTTT. Residues: CASSPTGGEANEKLFF.

There are a few counts of this clonotype. The CDR3 protein is CSARVPRLSTDTQYF. The CDR3 bases are TGCAGTGCTAGAGTACCGCGGCTTAGCACAGATACGCAGTATTTT. This chain connects TRBV20-1 to TRBJ2-3; D is undetermined. CDR3 length: 15 amino acids. Per the germline V gene, CDR1 is DFQATT and CDR2 is SNEGSKA (reference sequence). Trimming cost V 1 base and J 0 bases, with 11 bases left between them.